This TCR beta chain was recovered during a study of blood T cell repertoires in COVID-19. This CDR3 is 17 amino acids long. V shed 0 bases, J shed 2 bases, and the junction held 5 bases outside the gene matches. The germline gives CDR1 LGHNA, CDR2 YNFKEQ. Profiling relied on immunoSEQ multiplex PCR, and the TCRdb table lists in-frame clones only, not all of them. The table has about 14,000 clones, 85% to 90% seen once. The V call is TRBV4-2, the J call TRBJ2-5; 11 bases line up with TRBD2. What was sequenced was peripheral blood. This sequence was found in a man aged 50 to 59 with active COVID-19. The CDR3 region is CASSQDQTSGVQETQYF. CDR3 nucleotides: TGTGCCAGCAGCCAAGACCAGACTAGCGGGGTGCAAGAGACCCAGTACTTC.